This section outlines one T cell receptor (beta chain) sequence together with its context. The CDR3 totals 14 residues. Germline V gives CDR1 SGHRS, CDR2 YFSETQ. The ends lost 4 bases at V and 7 bases at J; junction bases unmatched: 6. The study ran its PCR with 60 Vbeta and 13 Jbeta primers. Repertoires were generated with immunoSEQ multiplex PCR, while TCRdb's copy carries only in-frame clones and drops some. The table records about 160,000 clones, 70% to 80% of them present only once. The source of the sample is a study of cytomegalovirus exposure and HLA in healthy donors. The TCR comes from a middle-aged man in good health and CMV-seronegative. The sequenced sample consisted of PBMCs. The chain joins TRBV5-1 to TRBJ2-7, with TRBD1 matching 12 bases. DNA for the CDR3: TGCGCCAGCAGCAGGGGACAGGGGGCAGGAGAGCAGTACTTC. It translates to CASSRGQGAGEQYF. Full variable domain (missing parts from reference TRBV5-1 and TRBJ2-7): KAGVTQTPRYLIKTRGQQVTLSCSPISGHRSVSWYQQTPGQGLQFLFEYFSETQRNKGNFPGRFSGRQFSNSRSEMNVSTLELGDSALYLCASSRGQGAGEQYFGPGTRLTVT.